A selection of T cell receptor beta chains follows, all from one sample in a study of cytotoxic CD8 clonotypes in ibrutinib-treated CLL. The data were produced by immunoSEQ multiplex PCR, yet TCRdb's version contains in-frame clones alone and is incomplete. The sample includes approximately 70,000 clones, around 81% of them seen just once. Sequenced here: PBMCs, sampled at disease progression, from a patient treated with ibrutinib. The source is a human donor with chronic lymphocytic leukemia. Both conserved end residues are part of each CDR3. D genes are given only for firm matches. A clone size is listed for some rows: how often the clone was seen (once, few, many), or a class if it is expanded.

TRBD1	TRBV27	-	TRBJ1-2	TGTGCCAGCAGTTTATACAGGGGAGCCTATGGCTACACCTTC	CASSLYRGAYGYTF
TRBD1	TRBV2	-	TRBJ2-7	TGTGCCAGCAGATGGGGACAGGGGGCCTACGAGCAGTACTTC	CASRWGQGAYEQYF
-	TRBV4-1	-	TRBJ2-7	TGCGCCAGCAGCCCGGACCCACGCTCCTACGAGCAGTACTTC	CASSPDPRSYEQYF
TRBD1	TRBV7-9	many	TRBJ2-7	TGTGCCAGCAGCTTCTCCGGGACAGGTTTATACGAGCAGTACTTC	CASSFSGTGLYEQYF
TRBD2	TRBV9	once	TRBJ2-2	TGTGCCAGTTCTAGCGGGAGAAACACCGGGGAGCTGTTTTTT	CASSSGRNTGELFF
TRBD1	TRBV10-3	-	TRBJ2-5	TGTGCCATCAGTGATCGGGGACAGGGTATGACCCAGTACTTC	CAISDRGQGMTQYF
-	TRBV5-6	once	TRBJ2-1	TGTGCCAGCACCCTCTATGGAGGGGCGGATTACAATGAGCAGTTCTTC	CASTLYGGADYNEQFF
-	TRBV30	-	TRBJ2-1	TGTGCCTGGAGTGTACTTCTCGAGATTTCCCAGTTCTTC	CAWSVLLEISQFF
TRBD2	TRBV6-4	-	TRBJ2-5	TGTGCCAGCAGTGACACTAGCGGGGGGCTGGAGACCCAGTACTTC	CASSDTSGGLETQYF
-	TRBV4-1	-	TRBJ2-7	TGCGCCAGCAGCCACAGGGACTCAAGCTCCTACGAGCAGTACTTC	CASSHRDSSSYEQYF
-	TRBV5-8	-	TRBJ1-5	TGTGCCAGCAGCCCAACGCATGGGGGACTGAGTCAGCCCCAGCATTTT	CASSPTHGGLSQPQHF
TRBD2	TRBV6-1	-	TRBJ2-7	TGTGCCAGCAGTGTGGGACTAGCGGGAGAGCAGTACTTC	CASSVGLAGEQYF
TRBD1	TRBV6-1	once	TRBJ1-5	TGTGCCAGCAGTGAAGTGGGACAGTATAGCAATCAGCCCCAGCATTTT	CASSEVGQYSNQPQHF
TRBD1	TRBV29-1	-	TRBJ1-5	TGCAGCGTTGGAGATGACAGGGGGCAGCCCCAGCATTTT	CSVGDDRGQPQHF
-	TRBV9	many	TRBJ2-5	TGTGCCAGCAGCGTAGTGGGGACCGTCCAAGAGACCCAGTACTTC	CASSVVGTVQETQYF
-	TRBV5-1	-	TRBJ2-6	TGCGCCAGCAGCTTTTCCAGGGGCAGTACTGGGGCCAACGTCCTGACTTTC	CASSFSRGSTGANVLTF
-	TRBV6-6	-	TRBJ1-2	TGTGCCAGCAGTTACGACGGACAAGCCGGGGGCTACACCTTC	CASSYDGQAGGYTF
TRBD1	TRBV7-9	few	TRBJ1-1	TGTGCCTCCGCGGACAGGACGAGGACTGAAGCTTTCTTT	CASADRTRTEAFF
TRBD1	TRBV30	few	TRBJ1-1	TGTGCCTGGTTGACAGGGTTGAACACTGAAGCTTTCTTT	CAWLTGLNTEAFF
-	TRBV11-2	few	TRBJ1-2	TGTGCCAGCAGCAACAGGATTCGTAGTGGCTACACCTTC	CASSNRIRSGYTF
-	TRBV13	-	TRBJ1-1	TGTGCCAGCAGCTTACAGGCTTTCTTCATGAACACTGAAGCTTTCTTT	CASSLQAFFMNTEAFF
-	TRBV6-1	-	TRBJ2-1	TGTGCCAGCAGTGAACTCGGCAGGGCGTACAATGAGCAGTTCTTC	CASSELGRAYNEQFF
TRBD1	TRBV19	-	TRBJ1-5	TGTGCCAGTAGTACCTCCGGACAGGGGCTTCCCAAACAGCCCCAGCATTTT	CASSTSGQGLPKQPQHF
TRBD2	TRBV12-5	-	TRBJ2-5	TGTGCTAGTGGTCCGGGAGGGCCTGTTGGAGAGACCCAGTACTTC	CASGPGGPVGETQYF
-	TRBV18	-	TRBJ2-7	TGTGCCAGCTCACCCATGGACCCCTCATTTGGGGAGCAGTACTTC	CASSPMDPSFGEQYF
-	TRBV5-6	-	TRBJ2-2	TGTGCCAGCAGACCGGGACACACGAACACCGGGGAGCTGTTTTTT	CASRPGHTNTGELFF
-	TRBV9	-	TRBJ1-5	TGTGCCAGCAGCGTAGAGGGCATCGATCAGCCCCAGCATTTT	CASSVEGIDQPQHF
-	TRBV30	-	TRBJ2-7	TGTGCCTCGGGAAGAGGCCGCTACGAGCAGTACTTC	CASGRGRYEQYF
TRBD2	TRBV4-1	-	TRBJ2-4	TGCGCCAGCAGCCAAGGGCTAGCGGGGGAGCGAGCCAAAAACATTCAGTACTTC	CASSQGLAGERAKNIQYF
-	TRBV4-1	-	TRBJ1-1	TGCGCCAGCAGGGGGCTCAGCACTGAAGCTTTCTTT	CASRGLSTEAFF
TRBD1	TRBV29-1	-	TRBJ1-1	TGCAGCGTTGGTTCTGACAGGGGGAGGTGGACTGAAGCTTTCTTT	CSVGSDRGRWTEAFF
-	TRBV19	-	TRBJ1-5	TGTGCCAGTAGTACCCCCGTGGGGGGGTGGAAAGATTTTCAGCCCCAGCATTTT	CASSTPVGGWKDFQPQHF
TRBD2	TRBV25-1	-	TRBJ2-2	TGTGCCAGCAGTCCCACCAAGGGACTAGCGAACACCGGGGAGCTGTTTTTT	CASSPTKGLANTGELFF
-	TRBV7-8	-	TRBJ2-7	TGTGCCAGCAGCTTAGCTCAGGGGCCGACTTTTACATCCTACGAGCAGTACTTC	CASSLAQGPTFTSYEQYF
-	TRBV4-1	few	TRBJ2-5	TGCGCCAGCAGCCAAGATCAAAGGGAGACCCAGTACTTC	CASSQDQRETQYF
-	TRBV5-1	-	TRBJ1-3	TGCGCCAGCAGCGGCCGGGGCCCCTCTGGAAACACCATATATTTT	CASSGRGPSGNTIYF
TRBD1	TRBV6-5	-	TRBJ1-2	TGTGCCAGCGGCGGGACAGGGGGGATCTATGGCTACACCTTC	CASGGTGGIYGYTF
-	TRBV19	few	TRBJ1-4	TGTGCCAGTAGTACCGGGGTTCGAGAAAAACTGTTTTTT	CASSTGVREKLFF
-	TRBV5-1	-	TRBJ2-7	TGCGCCAGCAGGGACATCTACGAGCAGTACTTC	CASRDIYEQYF
TRBD1	TRBV28	-	TRBJ1-2	TGTGCCAGCACCGTACCGCTCAGGGGGACTAACTATGGCTACACCTTC	CASTVPLRGTNYGYTF
-	TRBV6-1	-	TRBJ2-7	TGTGCCAGCAGCCGGGACCCCGTGGACGAGCAGTACTTC	CASSRDPVDEQYF
TRBD1	TRBV6-5	-	TRBJ2-7	TGTGCCAGCAGTTACTCGACAGGGGGCGAGGAGCAGTACTTC	CASSYSTGGEEQYF
-	TRBV5-1	-	TRBJ2-1	TGCGCCAGCAGCCTGGGGTATGAGCAGTTCTTC	CASSLGYEQFF
-	TRBV5-1	-	TRBJ2-3	TGCGCCAGCAGCTTGAGCGGCACAGATACGCAGTATTTT	CASSLSGTDTQYF
-	TRBV6-4	-	TRBJ2-1	TGTGCCAGCAGTGACGTTCTAGAGTCCAATGAGCAGTTCTTC	CASSDVLESNEQFF
-	TRBV30	once	TRBJ1-4	TGTGCCTGGAGTGTACAGGGTGAAAAACTGTTTTTT	CAWSVQGEKLFF